A selection of T cell receptor beta chains follows, all from one sample in a study of Tregs in tolerant kidney transplant recipients. Here immunoSEQ multiplex PCR was the method, and the copy in TCRdb shows in-frame clones only, minus some. The sample includes hundreds of thousands of clones, roughly 80% seen only once; the top ten take about 0.68%. The specimen sequenced was CD4+ T cells from blood. Receptor source: a human donor in good health. Both conserved end residues are part of each CDR3. The D gene is left open where the match is weak. Clone size is not always given. Where it is, it says once, few, many or a class for expanded clones.

CDR3nt,CDR3aa,d_gene,abundance,j_gene,v_gene
TGTGCCAGCTCACCGACCGGACAAAACCATGGCTACACCTTC,CASSPTGQNHGYTF,NA,few,TRBJ1-2,TRBV18
TGTGCCAGCAGCTTCATGGTCAGGGGCTATGGCTACACCTTC,CASSFMVRGYGYTF,NA,NA,TRBJ1-2,TRBV7-2
TGCGCCAGCAGCACTATTACAAGTTCCAATGAGCAGTTCTTC,CASSTITSSNEQFF,NA,NA,TRBJ2-1,TRBV5-1
TGTGCCAGCAGCTTCAAGCGGGAGCAAGGGGATACGCAGTATTTT,CASSFKREQGDTQYF,TRBD2,NA,TRBJ2-3,TRBV5-4
TGTGCCAGCAGCGTAGCGGCAGATTATTATAATTCACCCCTCCACTTT,CASSVAADYYNSPLHF,NA,once,TRBJ1-6,TRBV9
TGCGCCAGCAGGTCCACCGGGACAGGCCAAGATACGCAGTATTTT,CASRSTGTGQDTQYF,TRBD1,NA,TRBJ2-3,TRBV5-1
TGCAGCGTTGAAGTTTCTGGCACAGATACGCAGTATTTT,CSVEVSGTDTQYF,NA,once,TRBJ2-3,TRBV29-1
TGTGCCAGCAGTTACGCGAATACTGGTACGCAGTATTTT,CASSYANTGTQYF,NA,NA,TRBJ2-3,TRBV6-5
TGTGCCAGCAGTTCCCGGGACAGGGAAGGGGCTCAGCCCCAGCATTTT,CASSSRDREGAQPQHF,TRBD1,NA,TRBJ1-5,TRBV27
TGTGCCAGCAGTTTCTCGGGACAGGGCTCTGGAAACACCATATATTTT,CASSFSGQGSGNTIYF,TRBD1,NA,TRBJ1-3,TRBV28
TGTGCCAGCAGCCAAGCGGCGACTAGCGGGGCCACCGAGCAGTTCTTC,CASSQAATSGATEQFF,TRBD2,NA,TRBJ2-1,TRBV4-2
TGCGCCAGCAGCTTGGCTTTAGCGGGGGCCACCGGGGAGCTGTTTTTT,CASSLALAGATGELFF,TRBD2,NA,TRBJ2-2,TRBV5-1
TGCGCCAGCAGCTTGGGCGCTGGCTCCTACAATGAGCAGTTCTTC,CASSLGAGSYNEQFF,NA,NA,TRBJ2-1,TRBV5-1
TGTGCCTGGGATCCCTCACAGGGGGCGTACACTGAAGCTTTCTTT,CAWDPSQGAYTEAFF,TRBD1,NA,TRBJ1-1,TRBV30
TGTGCCAGCAGTGAAAGGGCAGGGGCGGACACCATATATTTT,CASSERAGADTIYF,NA,NA,TRBJ1-3,TRBV2
TGCGCCAGCAGCTACTACAGGGGGACCGGGGAGCTGTTTTTT,CASSYYRGTGELFF,TRBD1,NA,TRBJ2-2,TRBV5-1
TGTGCCATACGGAGAGGGAACTATGGCTACACCTTC,CAIRRGNYGYTF,NA,NA,TRBJ1-2,TRBV10-3
TGTGCCAGCAGTTTCACCCGGGGCTACGAGCAGTACTTC,CASSFTRGYEQYF,NA,NA,TRBJ2-7,TRBV6-1
TGTGCCAGCAGCGTAGTTGGCAGACCTAATGAAAAACTGTTTTTT,CASSVVGRPNEKLFF,NA,NA,TRBJ1-4,TRBV9
TGTGCCAGCAGGAGGGACACTGAAGCTTTCTTT,CASRRDTEAFF,NA,NA,TRBJ1-1,TRBV6-6
TGTGCCAGCAGTGCTTCAGGGGGGGGAAACACCATATATTTT,CASSASGGGNTIYF,TRBD1,NA,TRBJ1-3,TRBV6-1
TGTGCCAGCAGCTTAGCCGCAGGGACAAAAGGGGATACGCAGTATTTT,CASSLAAGTKGDTQYF,NA,NA,TRBJ2-3,TRBV7-9
TGTGCCAGCAGCCAAGGTAGCGGTGACTACGAGCAGTACTTC,CASSQGSGDYEQYF,NA,NA,TRBJ2-7,TRBV28
TGTGCCAGCAGTGACTCTGCGACGGGCCCCTGCACCTTC,CASSDSATGPCTF,NA,NA,TRBJ1-2,TRBV6-4
TGTGCCAGCAGCTTCGGCAGATATGGCTACACCTTC,CASSFGRYGYTF,NA,NA,TRBJ1-2,TRBV5-5
TGTGCCAGCAGTCCAACCGCGGGGGGGTCCGGACAGCCCCAGCATTTT,CASSPTAGGSGQPQHF,NA,NA,TRBJ1-5,TRBV6-6
TGTGCCAGCAGCGTGACAGGGTTGGGGGGTAATCAGCCCCAGCATTTT,CASSVTGLGGNQPQHF,TRBD1,NA,TRBJ1-5,TRBV2
TGCGCCAGCAGCTTGACCAGCACTGAAGCTTTCTTT,CASSLTSTEAFF,NA,few,TRBJ1-1,TRBV5-1
TGTGCCAGCAGCAAGGGACAGGGGGAGACCCAGTACTTC,CASSKGQGETQYF,TRBD1,few,TRBJ2-5,TRBV4-2
TGTGCCAGTAGTTTCGGATGGAGCACTGAAGCTTTCTTT,CASSFGWSTEAFF,NA,NA,TRBJ1-1,TRBV19